One sample yielded the 5 T cell receptor beta chains listed below, sequenced in a study of shared clonotypes between healthy human individuals. Sequencing used immunoSEQ multiplex PCR; TCRdb keeps in-frame clones, though not all of them. The repertoire holds 330,000 or so clones, with around 67% as singletons. The sequenced sample was memory CD4+ T cells sorted from blood. Subset noted: CD45RA-negative fraction. The receptors were gathered from a man under 40 in good health.

This clone was seen a single time. The chain has TRBV19 and TRBJ1-2; D gene uncertain. Germline V gene lookup returns CDR1 LNHDA and CDR2 SQIVND (reference sequence). The CDR3 is made up of 12 amino acids. Trimming took off 5 bases at V and 8 bases at J, with 12 bases between the two ends. This chain's CDR3 is CASSQSVSGYTF. CDR3 DNA sequence: TGTGCCAGTAGTCAATCGGTTTCGGGCTACACCTTC.

The gene calls are TRBV28 and TRBJ2-5; D ambiguous. Per the germline V gene, CDR1 is MDHEN and CDR2 is SYDVKM. V lost 4 bases and J 5 bases, leaving 11 bases between the germline ends. The CDR3 contains 13 residues. CDR3 residues: CASSSPGRETQYF. CDR3 in DNA: TGTGCCAGCAGTTCCCCAGGCAGGGAGACCCAGTACTTC.

J is TRBJ2-7 and V is TRBV5-1; 12 bases line up with TRBD2. The CDR3 totals 16 residues. Germline V gene data show CDR1 as SGHRS and CDR2 as YFSETQ. V trimming: 0 bases; J trimming: 6 bases; junction bases outside the gene matches: 7. CDR3 region: CASSLGLAGEVAEQYF. The DNA of the CDR3 is TGCGCCAGCAGCTTGGGACTAGCGGGAGAGGTCGCCGAGCAGTACTTC.

CDR3 nucleotide sequence: TGTGCCAGCAGAGGACAGGGGGTAGGCGGCTACACCTTC. Translation gives CASRGQGVGGYTF. The chain links TRBV27 to TRBJ1-2, with 10 bases matching TRBD1. From germline, CDR1 is MNHEY and CDR2 SMNVEV (reference sequence). CDR3 length: 13 residues. V was pared by 6 bases and J by 8 bases, with 6 bases of the junction left unmatched.

Note on this clone: The sample carries other DNA sequences with the same CDR3. The chain joins TRBV5-4 to TRBJ2-5; 11 bases are shared with TRBD2. Trimming cost V 3 bases and J 3 bases; bases outside gene matches: 4. CDR1 and CDR2 from the germline V gene are SGHNT and YYREEE (reference sequence). The CDR3 sequence is 15 residues long. CDR3 protein: CASSSPTSGKETQYF. CDR3 coding DNA: TGTGCCAGCAGCTCCCCGACTAGCGGGAAAGAGACCCAGTACTTC.